This TCR beta chain was retrieved from a study of spatial heterogeneity in lung cancer (dated by TCRdb to between 2018 and 2020). For context, the study as a whole: Beta-chain transcripts were consistently detected in greater numbers than alpha-chain transcripts, which likely reflects a higher abundance of beta-chain transcripts. A strong correlation was found between TCR transcript counts in tumor regions and a T cell transcriptional module score from matched bulk RNA-seq. In the raw uncorrected reads, each unique combination of TCR and UMI appeared more than ten times on average. In non-small cell lung cancer, the study quantitatively compared TCR alpha and beta repertoires across several tumor regions, matched nontumor lung, and blood. Nonsynonymous mutation counts, determined by whole-exome sequencing of tumor tissue, were related to TCR repertoire features. Both alpha and beta chains were TCR-sequenced in roughly 200 tumor regions, roughly 70 matched nontumor lung samples and more than 50 PBMC samples obtained at surgery. What the research found in general, with its limitations: TCR-seq coverage of tumor T cells was estimated to be only 6% to 7.5% for alpha chains and around 13% for beta chains. Additional single-cell paired TCR alpha and beta sequencing was considered necessary to confirm, at a functional level, the hypothesis that regional TCRs recognize regional mutations. The count of ubiquitous expanded TCRs correlated with the count of ubiquitous nonsynonymous mutations, and the count of regional expanded TCRs correlated with the count of regional nonsynonymous mutations. A correlation was observed between the number of expanded intratumoral alpha and beta TCRs and the tumor nonsynonymous mutation count.

The library was generated by 5' RACE. Sequencing took place on a NextSeq 500. To allow correction of PCR and sequencing errors, the TCR library protocol tagged every TCR cDNA molecule with a unique molecular identifier. Per the original workflow: TCR identification, UMI-based error correction and CDR3 extraction were performed with Decombinator tools. TCRs above a frequency of 2 per 1,000, corresponding to the top 1% of the tumor frequency distribution, were defined as expanded. Expanded tumor TCRs statistically deemed absent (corrected P<0.05) from at least one tumor region were classed as regional, and all other expanded tumor TCRs were classed as ubiquitous. Each repertoire was subsampled 100 times to 5,000 TCRs, after which Renyi diversity was computed with the R vegan package. CDR3 similarity networks were built from amino acid triplet string-kernel similarity, connecting CDR3s with pairwise similarity above 0.82. Starting from the raw public reads, TCRdb applied fastp trimming at Q25, assembled clones with MiXCR and retained in-frame beta chains. Under each unique CDR3 protein, matching rows form one entry showing the most common genes and DNA. These V and J calls are TCRdb output, not the study's own analysis. The sample table shows some 5,500 distinct CDR3 sequences, and about 9.7% are seen once. Together, the top ten hold roughly 25% of the sample.

V lost 4 bases and J lost 9 bases, and the count of bases not matched to a germline gene is 17. The CDR3 runs 18 residues from the cysteine to the phenylalanine. Only the CDR3 portion is preserved as DNA: 54 bases, with reading frame beginning at the first base. The germline V gene specifies MDHEN as CDR1 and SYDVKM as CDR2. The label giving this sample's time point can be read as: sample taken at primary tumor resection. The donors were 65 to 90 patients from the lung TRACERx cohort who had early-stage, untreated non-small cell lung cancer. TCR sequencing used whole RNA extracted from tumor and nontumor lung tissue, or from cryopreserved PBMC samples, without cell sorting. A patient was chosen for TCR sequencing only when enough RNA was available from at least two tumor regions. Before being selected, tumor and adjacent nontumor lung specimens were reviewed by a lung pathologist. This clonotype has ten or more counts. The specificity of this receptor is unknown. Base-call qualities are not available, and no considerably larger clone is one nucleotide away.

This material consisted of lung tumor tissue, taken at surgery. The sequence was collected from a female donor with early-stage non-small cell lung cancer. This chain is built from TRBV28 and TRBJ1-6; the junction holds 8 bases that match TRBD1. DNA sequence: TGTGCCAGCAGTTCTCCCTCGACAGGGGTTCGAAGAGGTTCACCCCTCCACTTT. The translation is CASSSPSTGVRRGSPLHF.